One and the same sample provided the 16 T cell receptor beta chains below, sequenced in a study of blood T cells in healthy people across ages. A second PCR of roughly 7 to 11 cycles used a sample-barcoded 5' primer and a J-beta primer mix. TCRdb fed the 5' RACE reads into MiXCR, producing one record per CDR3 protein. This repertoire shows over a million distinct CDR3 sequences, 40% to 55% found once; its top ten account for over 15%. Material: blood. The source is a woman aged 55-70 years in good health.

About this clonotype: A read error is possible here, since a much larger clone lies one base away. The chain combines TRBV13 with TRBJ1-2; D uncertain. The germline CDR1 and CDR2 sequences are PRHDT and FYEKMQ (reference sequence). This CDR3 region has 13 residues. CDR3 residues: CASNLEQNYGYTF. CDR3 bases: TGTGCCAGCAACTTAGAACAGAACTATGGCTACACCTTC.

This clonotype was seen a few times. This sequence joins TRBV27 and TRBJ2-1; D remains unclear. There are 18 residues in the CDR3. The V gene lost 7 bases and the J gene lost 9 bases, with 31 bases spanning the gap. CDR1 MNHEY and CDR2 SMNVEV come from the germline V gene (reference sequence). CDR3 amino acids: CASKKNQNNGAIMREQFF. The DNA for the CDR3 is TGTGCCAGCAAGAAAAACCAAAATAACGGAGCTATAATGCGTGAGCAGTTCTTC.

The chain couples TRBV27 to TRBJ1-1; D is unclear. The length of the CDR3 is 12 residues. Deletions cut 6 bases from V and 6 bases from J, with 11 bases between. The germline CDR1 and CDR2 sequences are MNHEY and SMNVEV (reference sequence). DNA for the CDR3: TGTGCCAGCAGGGAGGGCTCGGCTGAAGCTTTCTTT. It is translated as CASREGSAEAFF.

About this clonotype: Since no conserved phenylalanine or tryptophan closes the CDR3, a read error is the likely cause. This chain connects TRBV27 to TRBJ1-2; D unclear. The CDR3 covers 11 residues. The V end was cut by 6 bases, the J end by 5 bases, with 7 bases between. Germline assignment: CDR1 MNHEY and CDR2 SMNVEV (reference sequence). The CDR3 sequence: CASRHAYGYTI. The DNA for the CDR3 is TGTGCCAGCAGACACGCGTATGGCTACACCATC.

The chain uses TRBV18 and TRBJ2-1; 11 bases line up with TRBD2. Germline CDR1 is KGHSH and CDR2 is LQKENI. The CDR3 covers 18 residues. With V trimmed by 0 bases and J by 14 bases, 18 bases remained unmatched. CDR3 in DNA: TGTGCCAGCTCACCACCGGGACTAGCGGTAGCTACCCTTATAGGGGAGTTCTTC. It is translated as CASSPPGLAVATLIGEFF. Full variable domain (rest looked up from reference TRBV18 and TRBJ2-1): NAGVMQNPRHLVRRRGQEARLRCSPMKGHSHVYWYRQLPEEGLKFMVYLQKENIIDESGMPKERFSAEFPKEGPSILRIQQVVRGDSAAYFCASSPPGLAVATLIGEFFGPGTRLTVL.

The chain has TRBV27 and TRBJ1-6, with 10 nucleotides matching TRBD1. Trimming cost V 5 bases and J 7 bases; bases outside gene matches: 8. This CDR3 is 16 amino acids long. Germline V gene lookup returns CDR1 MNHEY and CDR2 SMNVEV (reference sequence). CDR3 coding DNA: TGTGCCAGCAGTCAAACCGCGGACAGGGGGAATTCACCCCTCCACTTT. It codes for CASSQTADRGNSPLHF.

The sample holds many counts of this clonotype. The CDR3 here is CASSLQGAGQFF. DNA for the CDR3: TGTGCCAGCAGCCTGCAGGGGGCTGGGCAGTTCTTC. The chain has TRBV7-6 and TRBJ2-1, with TRBD1 identical over 8 bases. The CDR3 extends over 12 amino acids. V was pared by 5 bases and J by 12 bases, with 6 bases of the junction left unmatched. Germline loops: CDR1 SGHVS, CDR2 FNYEAQ.

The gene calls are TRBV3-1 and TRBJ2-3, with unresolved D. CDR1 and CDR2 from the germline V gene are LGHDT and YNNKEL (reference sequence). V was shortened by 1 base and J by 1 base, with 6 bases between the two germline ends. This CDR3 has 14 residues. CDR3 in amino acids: CASSQVPGTDTQYF. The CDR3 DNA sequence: TGTGCCAGCAGCCAAGTACCGGGCACAGATACGCAGTATTTT.

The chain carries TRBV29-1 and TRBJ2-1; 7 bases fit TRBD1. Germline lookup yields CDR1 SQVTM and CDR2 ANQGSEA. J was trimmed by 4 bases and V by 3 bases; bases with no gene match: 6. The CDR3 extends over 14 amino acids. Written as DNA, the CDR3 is TGCAGCGTTGAGCCTGACAGGGAGTACAATGAGCAGTTCTTC. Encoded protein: CSVEPDREYNEQFF.

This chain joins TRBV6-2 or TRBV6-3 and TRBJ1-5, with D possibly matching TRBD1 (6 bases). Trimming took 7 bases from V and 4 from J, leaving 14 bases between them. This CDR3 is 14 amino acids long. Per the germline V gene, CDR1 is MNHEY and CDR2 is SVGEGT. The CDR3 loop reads CASTTRGPNQPQHF. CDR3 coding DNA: TGTGCCAGCACAACCAGGGGACCGAATCAGCCCCAGCATTTT.

CDR3: CASSSLRVRTDTQYF. For the CDR3, the DNA is TGTGCCAGCAGTTCGCTCCGGGTGAGAACAGATACGCAGTATTTT. The V and J genes are TRBV27 and TRBJ2-3; D is ambiguous. The CDR3 has 15 amino acids. Germline assignment: CDR1 MNHEY and CDR2 SMNVEV (reference sequence). Trimming cost V 4 bases and J 3 bases, with 14 bases left between them.

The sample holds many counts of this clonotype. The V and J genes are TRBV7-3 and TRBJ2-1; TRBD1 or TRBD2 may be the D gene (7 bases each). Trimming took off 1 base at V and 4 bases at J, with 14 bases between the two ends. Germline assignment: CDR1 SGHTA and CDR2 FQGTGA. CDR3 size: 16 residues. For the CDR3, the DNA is TGTGCCAGCAGCTTAAATGGGGGGGGACAGTACAATGAGCAGTTCTTC. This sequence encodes CASSLNGGGQYNEQFF. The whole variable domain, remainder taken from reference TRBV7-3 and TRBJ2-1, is GAGVSQTPSNKVTEKGKYVELRCDPISGHTALYWYRQSLGQGPEFLIYFQGTGAADDSGLPNDRFFAVRPEGSVSTLKIQRTERGDSAVYLCASSLNGGGQYNEQFFGPGTRLTVL.

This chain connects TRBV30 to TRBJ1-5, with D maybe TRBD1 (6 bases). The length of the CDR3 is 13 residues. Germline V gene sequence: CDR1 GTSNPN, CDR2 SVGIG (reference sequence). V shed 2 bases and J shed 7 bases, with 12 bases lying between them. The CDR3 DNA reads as TGTGCCTGGAGTCCAGGGGTTGGGCAGCCCCAGCATTTT. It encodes CAWSPGVGQPQHF.

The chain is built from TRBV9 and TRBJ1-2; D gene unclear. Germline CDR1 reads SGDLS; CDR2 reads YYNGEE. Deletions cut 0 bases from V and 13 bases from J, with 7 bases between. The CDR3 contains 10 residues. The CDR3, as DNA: TGTGCCAGCAGCGTAGGACCGAGCACCTTC. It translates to CASSVGPSTF. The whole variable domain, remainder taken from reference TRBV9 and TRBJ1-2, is DSGVTQTPKHLITATGQRVTLRCSPRSGDLSVYWYQQSLDQGLQFLIQYYNGEERAKGNILERFSAQQFPDLHSELNLSSLELGDSALYFCASSVGPSTFGSGTRLTVV.

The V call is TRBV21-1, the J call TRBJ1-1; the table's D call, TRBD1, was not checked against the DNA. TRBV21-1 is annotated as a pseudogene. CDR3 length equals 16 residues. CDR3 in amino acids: CASSKAGHRTNTEAFF. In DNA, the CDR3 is TGTGCCAGCAGCAAAGCCGGACACAGGACGAACACTGAAGCTTTCTTT.

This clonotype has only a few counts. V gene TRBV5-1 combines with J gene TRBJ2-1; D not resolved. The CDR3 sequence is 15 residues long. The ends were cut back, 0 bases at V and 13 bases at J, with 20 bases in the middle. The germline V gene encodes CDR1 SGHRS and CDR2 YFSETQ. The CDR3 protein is CASSLAWGSGETQFF. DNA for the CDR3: TGCGCCAGCAGCTTGGCCTGGGGTTCAGGAGAGACCCAGTTCTTC.